A selection of T cell receptor beta chains follows, all from one sample in a study of T cell repertoires in cytomegalovirus infection. One entry per CDR3 protein results from TCRdb running MiXCR on the reads. The table records about 76,000 distinct CDR3 sequences, 3.7% of them present only once. Sequencing was carried out using PBMCs. The receptor set was obtained from a human donor in good health (CMV status not recorded). Some clones in this sample may be carry-over from other donors' samples. Both conserved end residues are part of each CDR3. Each record gives: clone size, D gene, J gene, V gene, CDR3 length, CDR3 protein, CDR3 DNA. D genes are given only for firm matches. Each size is how often the clone was seen (once, few, many) or a class if it is expanded.

many TRBD2 TRBJ2-1 TRBV5-4 13 CASSFGTSGEQFF TGTGCCAGCAGCTTCGGGACTAGCGGGGAGCAGTTCTTC
many TRBD1 TRBJ1-2 TRBV6-5 13 CASSWGQVPGYTF TGTGCCAGCAGTTGGGGACAGGTCCCTGGCTACACCTTC
many TRBD2 TRBJ2-7 TRBV6-5 14 CASSRGGQGSEQYF TGTGCCAGCAGTCGGGGGGGGCAGGGCAGCGAGCAGTACTTC
many - TRBJ2-5 TRBV20-1 15 CSAREVTARQETQYF TGCAGTGCTAGAGAGGTGACGGCGCGGCAAGAGACCCAGTACTTC
many TRBD2 TRBJ2-7 TRBV7-8 15 CASSRRFREGYEQYF TGTGCCAGCAGCCGTCGGTTTAGGGAGGGTTACGAGCAGTACTTC
many - TRBJ1-5 TRBV7-2 16 CASSLAFGGSNQPQHF TGTGCCAGCAGCTTAGCGTTCGGAGGGAGCAATCAGCCCCAGCATTTT
many - TRBJ1-1 TRBV11-1 12 CASTTFGAEAFF TGTGCCAGCACCACCTTCGGGGCTGAAGCTTTCTTT
many TRBD2 TRBJ2-3 TRBV10-3 18 CAISAGTSGGYSTDTQYF TGTGCCATCAGCGCTGGGACTAGCGGGGGGTATAGCACAGATACGCAGTATTTT
few - TRBJ1-2 TRBV12-3/TRBV12-4 13 CASSFAGAEGYTF TGTGCCAGCAGTTTCGCGGGGGCTGAAGGCTACACCTTC
many - TRBJ2-1 TRBV6-2/TRBV6-3 12 CASRDPQDEQFF TGTGCCAGCAGGGACCCCCAGGATGAGCAGTTCTTC
many - TRBJ2-1 TRBV7-6 12 CASSLNRNEQFF TGTGCCAGCAGCTTAAACAGGAATGAGCAGTTCTTC
many - TRBJ2-7 TRBV30 11 CAWTRALEQYF TGTGCCTGGACACGGGCCCTAGAGCAGTACTTC
many - TRBJ1-2 TRBV7-9 11 CASSGGGGYTF TGTGCCAGCAGCGGAGGGGGGGGCTACACCTTC
few - TRBJ2-2 TRBV6-6 13 CASGTSSSGELFF TGTGCCAGCGGAACTAGCAGTTCCGGGGAGCTGTTTTTT
many - TRBJ2-7 TRBV20-1 14 CSASSSLSSYEQYF TGCAGTGCTTCCTCTAGCCTCAGCTCCTACGAGCAGTACTTC
medium-sized - TRBJ2-3 TRBV7-2 15 CASSSQPQPTDTQYF TGTGCCAGCAGCTCCCAACCACAGCCCACAGATACGCAGTATTTT
many - TRBJ1-4 TRBV10-3 15 CAISRRGATNEKLFF TGTGCCATCAGCCGAAGGGGCGCAACTAATGAAAAACTGTTTTTT